This is a list of T cell receptor beta chains from one sample in a study of T cell repertoires in cytomegalovirus infection. TCRdb independently ran MiXCR on the reads; one entry per CDR3 protein. The profile shows about 740,000 distinct CDR3 sequences, around a third of them singletons. Their specific antigens are unknown. The sequencing here drew on cultured PBMCs, taken from culture after CMV antigen stimulation. The source of these receptors is a human donor in good health (CMV status not recorded). Some clones in this sample may be carry-over from other donors' samples. Each CDR3 is given with its conserved first and last residue. D genes are given only for firm matches. Clone size is shown for a subset of rows, as once, few, many or a class of expanded clone.

>.|13|TRBV7-6|.|TRBJ2-7
TGTGCCAGCAGCCCCTGGAACTCCTACGAGCAGTACTTC
CASSPWNSYEQYF
>.|15|TRBV7-8|.|TRBJ1-5
TGTGCCAGCAGCTTAACAGTTTATAGCAATCAGCCCCAGCATTTT
CASSLTVYSNQPQHF
>many|17|TRBV7-2|TRBD1|TRBJ1-5
TGTGCCAGCAGCAAAGGACAGGGGATCGGTAGCAATCAGCCCCAGCATTTT
CASSKGQGIGSNQPQHF
>.|13|TRBV7-9|.|TRBJ2-4
TGTGCCAGCAGCTCTTTCGGCAAAAACATTCAGTACTTC
CASSSFGKNIQYF
>.|14|TRBV2|TRBD1|TRBJ1-5
TGTGCCAGCAGTGTGGGACAGGGTGTTCAGCCCCAGCATTTT
CASSVGQGVQPQHF
>few|13|TRBV20-1|.|TRBJ1-1
TGCAGTGCTAGGGGGGCCATGAACACTGAAGCTTTCTTT
CSARGAMNTEAFF
>.|15|TRBV4-3|.|TRBJ2-5
TGCGCCAGCAGCCAAGATCGTACTAGCAGTGAGACCCAGTACTTC
CASSQDRTSSETQYF
>.|15|TRBV5-1|TRBD2|TRBJ2-3
TGCGCCAGCAGCGACCGACTAGCGCTCAGGGATACGCAGTATTTT
CASSDRLALRDTQYF
>many|16|TRBV7-2|.|TRBJ1-6
TGTGCCAGCAGCTTAGCGCCCCCAGGGATTAATTCACCCCTCCACTTT
CASSLAPPGINSPLHF
>.|16|TRBV24-1|TRBD2|TRBJ2-5
TGTGCCACCATCAGCGAGAGCGGGAGAGGGTCGGAGACCCAGTACTTC
CATISESGRGSETQYF
>few|14|TRBV7-2|.|TRBJ1-3
TGTGCCAGCAGCCAAACAGTTCCCGGAAACACCATATATTTT
CASSQTVPGNTIYF
>.|14|TRBV20-1|.|TRBJ1-5
TGCAGTGCTAAACGGGGGGCAGATGATCAGCCCCAGCATTTT
CSAKRGADDQPQHF
>.|14|TRBV3-1|.|TRBJ2-1
TGTGCCAGCAGCCCCCCCTTTCACCCCAATGAGCAGTTCTTC
CASSPPFHPNEQFF
>.|13|TRBV12-3/TRBV12-4|.|TRBJ1-2
TGTGCCAGCACTCAGGGAGAGGGGTATGGCTACACCTTC
CASTQGEGYGYTF
>many|14|TRBV7-9|.|TRBJ2-5
TGTGCCAGCAGCCAACCTAGTATCCAAGAGACCCAGTACTTC
CASSQPSIQETQYF
>.|15|TRBV5-1|.|TRBJ1-6
TGCGCCAGCAGCTTCGGGGACATGGCGGATTCACCCCTCCACTTT
CASSFGDMADSPLHF
>.|12|TRBV28|.|TRBJ2-7
TGTGCCAGCATGAGACAGCCCTACGAGCAGTACTTC
CASMRQPYEQYF
>few|14|TRBV11-2|.|TRBJ2-1
TGTGCCAGCAGCCCTACCGGGACGGGGGATGAGCAGTTCTTC
CASSPTGTGDEQFF
>.|17|TRBV10-3|TRBD1|TRBJ2-6
TGTGCCATCAGTGCCGGACAGGGCATCTCTGGGGCCAACGTCCTGACTTTC
CAISAGQGISGANVLTF
>.|15|TRBV7-9|.|TRBJ2-7
TGTGCCAGCAGCCCCCCCCGAGTTGGGGTTGGCGAGCAGTACTTC
CASSPPRVGVGEQYF
>.|16|TRBV7-2|.|TRBJ2-3
TGTGCCAGCAGCCCTACCGGGACACCCGGGGCAGATACGCAGTATTTT
CASSPTGTPGADTQYF
>.|14|TRBV7-9|.|TRBJ1-1
TGTGCCAGCAGCATCCCACCGGGGGCACCTGAAGCTTTCTTT
CASSIPPGAPEAFF
>.|17|TRBV28|TRBD1|TRBJ2-7
TGTGCCAGCAGTCCTCCCCATCCCGGGACAGGGTCCTACGAGCAGTACTTC
CASSPPHPGTGSYEQYF
>.|15|TRBV4-3|TRBD1|TRBJ2-2
TGCGCCAGCAGCCGCCTACAGGGGTACACCGGGGAGCTGTTTTTT
CASSRLQGYTGELFF
>.|14|TRBV6-5|.|TRBJ2-7
TGTGCCAGCAGTTACTCGGCACCCGGGTCCGAGCAGTACTTC
CASSYSAPGSEQYF
>.|16|TRBV4-1|.|TRBJ1-2
TGCGCCAGCAGCCAGACCGGATATCAGGGGCCTAGTGGCTACACCTTC
CASSQTGYQGPSGYTF
>few|17|TRBV7-8|TRBD2|TRBJ2-2
TGTGCCAGCAGGCCGACTAGCGGGGGGCCGAACACCGGGGAGCTGTTTTTT
CASRPTSGGPNTGELFF
>.|13|TRBV27|.|TRBJ1-1
TGTGCCAGCAGTTTAGGACGGACCACTGAAGCTTTCTTT
CASSLGRTTEAFF
>.|15|TRBV2|.|TRBJ2-4
TGTGCCAGCAGTCCCGGGCCCTCTACCAAAAACATTCAGTACTTC
CASSPGPSTKNIQYF
>.|17|TRBV6-7|.|TRBJ1-1
TGTGCCAGCAGTTACTCAGGGTTTTGGTTTGAGAACACTGAAGCTTTCTTT
CASSYSGFWFENTEAFF
>.|13|TRBV10-3|.|TRBJ2-1
TGTGCCATCAGTGAGGGCGTGGGGGATGAGCAGTTCTTC
CAISEGVGDEQFF
>few|16|TRBV7-8|TRBD1|TRBJ2-5
TGTGCCAGCAGCTTAGTAGGGGGCCCCGGGCAAGAGACCCAGTACTTC
CASSLVGGPGQETQYF
>many|14|TRBV7-2|.|TRBJ2-3
TGTGCCAGCAGCTCGCGGGGGCCCCCGGTGGCGCAGTATTTT
CASSSRGPPVAQYF
>many|12|TRBV7-2|.|TRBJ2-7
TGTGCCAGCAGCGACAGGTACCACGAGCAGTACTTC
CASSDRYHEQYF
>.|15|TRBV5-8|TRBD1|TRBJ2-7
TGTGCCAGCAGAAAGGACAGGGGCTGGTCCTACGAGCAGTACTTC
CASRKDRGWSYEQYF
>few|14|TRBV12-3/TRBV12-4|TRBD1|TRBJ1-1
TGTGCCAGCAGTTTGGGGGACAGGGTCACTGAAGCTTTCTTT
CASSLGDRVTEAFF
>.|13|TRBV12-3/TRBV12-4|.|TRBJ1-6
TGTGCCAGCAGTTTTGTCAGTAATTCACCCCTCCACTTT
CASSFVSNSPLHF
>few|12|TRBV7-2|.|TRBJ2-2
TGTGCCAGCAGCTTAATCCGCGGGGAGCTGTTTTTT
CASSLIRGELFF
>.|14|TRBV18|.|TRBJ2-3
TGTGCCAGCTCACCAAACAGGGTGGAAAATACGCAGTATTTT
CASSPNRVENTQYF
>.|13|TRBV6-2/TRBV6-3|.|TRBJ2-7
TGTGCCAGCATACCCAGGAACTCCTACGAGCAGTACTTC
CASIPRNSYEQYF
>.|14|TRBV20-1|.|TRBJ2-1
TGCAGTGCTAGAGGTCTATCCCATTACAATGAGCAGTTCTTC
CSARGLSHYNEQFF